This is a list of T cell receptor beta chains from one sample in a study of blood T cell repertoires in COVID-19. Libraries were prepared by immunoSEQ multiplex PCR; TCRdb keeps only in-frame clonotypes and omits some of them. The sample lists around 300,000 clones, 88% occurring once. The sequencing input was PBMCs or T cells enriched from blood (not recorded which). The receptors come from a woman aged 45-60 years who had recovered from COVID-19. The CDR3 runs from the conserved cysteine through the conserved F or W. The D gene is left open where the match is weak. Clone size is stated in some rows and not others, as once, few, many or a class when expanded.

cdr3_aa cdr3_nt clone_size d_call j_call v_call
CASSYEGGREVGEAFF TGTGCCAGCAGCTACGAAGGGGGCAGGGAGGTTGGTGAAGCTTTCTTT NA NA TRBJ1-1 TRBV21-1
CASSQDGDTYRTDTQYF TGCGCCAGCAGCCAAGATGGGGACACCTATCGCACAGATACGCAGTATTTT NA NA TRBJ2-3 TRBV4-3
CASIHSQGDNYGYTF TGTGCCAGCATCCACTCTCAAGGGGATAACTATGGCTACACCTTC NA NA TRBJ1-2 TRBV4-2
CAWSVHVNTEAFF TGTGCCTGGAGTGTACATGTGAACACTGAAGCTTTCTTT NA NA TRBJ1-1 TRBV30
CASSPSGLAGNYEQYF TGTGCCAGCAGCCCGTCCGGACTAGCGGGAAACTACGAGCAGTACTTC few TRBD2 TRBJ2-7 TRBV28
CASSLTLATTGELFF TGTGCCAGCAGCTTAACACTAGCGACGACCGGGGAGCTGTTTTTT NA TRBD2 TRBJ2-2 TRBV7-3
CASTSSSYNEQFF TGTGCCAGCACTTCGAGCTCCTACAATGAGCAGTTCTTC NA NA TRBJ2-1 TRBV25-1
CASSYSRTGGNTEAFF TGTGCCAGCAGTTACTCGAGGACAGGGGGAAACACTGAAGCTTTCTTT NA TRBD1 TRBJ1-1 TRBV6-2/TRBV6-3
CATSRDRNNGYTF TGTGCCACCAGCAGAGACAGAAATAATGGCTACACCTTC NA NA TRBJ1-2 TRBV15
CASSTRTSGKSYNEQFF TGTGCCAGTAGTACAAGGACTAGCGGGAAATCCTACAATGAGCAGTTCTTC NA TRBD2 TRBJ2-1 TRBV19
CASSPGTGRGNEQFF TGCGCCAGCAGCCCCGGGACAGGGAGGGGCAATGAGCAGTTCTTC NA TRBD1 TRBJ2-1 TRBV5-1
CASSRVDSGRDEQFF TGCGCCAGCAGCCGGGTGGATAGCGGGAGGGATGAGCAGTTCTTC NA TRBD2 TRBJ2-1 TRBV5-1
CASSEIRTVAYEQYF TGCGCCAGCAGTGAGATCCGGACAGTCGCCTACGAGCAGTACTTC NA NA TRBJ2-7 TRBV10-2
CATSRDQSNQPQHF TGTGCCACCAGCAGAGATCAGAGCAATCAGCCCCAGCATTTT NA NA TRBJ1-5 TRBV15
CASSLVGTGGDTSGNTIYF TGTGCCAGCAGTTTAGTCGGGACAGGGGGCGATACAAGCGGAAACACCATATATTTT NA TRBD1 TRBJ1-3 TRBV28
CASSPSRGGEQYF TGTGCCAGCAGCCCCAGCCGGGGGGGCGAGCAGTACTTC NA TRBD2 TRBJ2-7 TRBV7-3
CASSQEGAGGRSNQPQHF TGTGCCAGCAGCCAAGAAGGGGCAGGGGGGAGAAGCAATCAGCCCCAGCATTTT NA TRBD1 TRBJ1-5 TRBV4-2
CASSQTVGTEAFF TGTGCCAGCAGCCAGACAGTGGGGACTGAAGCTTTCTTT NA NA TRBJ1-1 TRBV7-3
CASSLKQGINSPLHF TGTGCCAGCAGTTTGAAACAGGGTATCAATTCACCCCTCCACTTT NA NA TRBJ1-6 TRBV28
CASSLDRDYGYTF TGTGCCAGCAGTTTGGATCGGGACTATGGCTACACCTTC NA NA TRBJ1-2 TRBV28